The rows below give T cell receptor beta chains drawn from one sample of a study of CD8 T cells in ankylosing spondylitis. MiXCR, applied by TCRdb to the 5' RACE reads, yields one record per CDR3 protein. This sample has 200,000 to 300,000 distinct CDR3 sequences, with under 30% found just once. Specimen: blood, either unsorted or a sorted T cell fraction (not recorded which). These receptors were obtained from a male donor with ankylosing spondylitis or in good health (not recorded which). CDR3s include the opening cysteine and the closing phenylalanine or tryptophan.

CDR3aa: CASSPSGLAGAASSYNEQFF
v_gene: TRBV6-2/TRBV6-3

CDR3aa: CASSQRWVDYGYTF
v_gene: TRBV11-2

CDR3aa: CASSLAGGTGELFF
v_gene: TRBV12-3/TRBV12-4

CDR3aa: CAIRSGSGGNTDTQYF
v_gene: TRBV10-3

CDR3aa: CASSPTASGANVLTF
v_gene: TRBV28

CDR3aa: CSISGGFSTDTQYF
v_gene: TRBV29-1

CDR3aa: CSVGQVYGYTF
v_gene: TRBV29-1

CDR3aa: CASSEDWGLLFF
v_gene: TRBV2

CDR3aa: CSSNPGGQQETQYF
v_gene: TRBV20-1

CDR3aa: CASSEAGNSPLHF
v_gene: TRBV6-1

CDR3aa: CSVRRDRGPETQYF
v_gene: TRBV29-1

CDR3aa: CAISESHSGNTIYF
v_gene: TRBV10-3

CDR3aa: CASSQATGLSTDTQYF
v_gene: TRBV4-1

CDR3aa: CASSLEVAYYEQYF
v_gene: TRBV5-1

CDR3aa: CASRLAGGNTIYF
v_gene: TRBV12-3/TRBV12-4

CDR3aa: CASSYSTLAKAKYGYTF
v_gene: TRBV6-5

CDR3aa: CASSLFTGQPQHF
v_gene: TRBV7-2

CDR3aa: CSAKGGFPASTDTQYF
v_gene: TRBV20-1

CDR3aa: CASSIRQGYAEAFF
v_gene: TRBV5-1

CDR3aa: CSARVFVGVPYNEQFF
v_gene: TRBV20-1

CDR3aa: CSTWTGLEDQPQHF
v_gene: TRBV29-1

CDR3aa: CAISEPRSSTGELFF
v_gene: TRBV10-3

CDR3aa: CASSLSIDYGYTF
v_gene: TRBV12-3/TRBV12-4

CDR3aa: CSASVLGPSTDTQYF
v_gene: TRBV20-1

CDR3aa: CASFSLVFTDTQYF
v_gene: TRBV21-1

CDR3aa: CASSLRGGEKLFF
v_gene: TRBV7-6

CDR3aa: CSAPDSAQKPGTQYF
v_gene: TRBV20-1

CDR3aa: CASSQAGTGGRSTGELFF
v_gene: TRBV4-2

CDR3aa: CASRLGQENEQYF
v_gene: TRBV7-8

CDR3aa: CASSFDTQYF
v_gene: TRBV12-3/TRBV12-4

CDR3aa: CASSEDKPPDEQFF
v_gene: TRBV2

CDR3aa: CATSDWGLEQYF
v_gene: TRBV24-1

CDR3aa: CATDPDSNYGYTF
v_gene: TRBV10-3

CDR3aa: CASSSLGTSGQETQYF
v_gene: TRBV5-6

CDR3aa: CSAIKPDGNTEAFF
v_gene: TRBV20-1

CDR3aa: CASSPPGKKEETQYF
v_gene: TRBV18

CDR3aa: CASSFGAGTQETQYF
v_gene: TRBV27